A selection of T cell receptor beta chains follows, all from one sample in a study of post-analysis software for immune sequencing data. TCRdb re-analysed the PCR reads in MiXCR, keeping a single row per CDR3 protein. The sample consists of 400,000 to 500,000 distinct CDR3 sequences, 35% to 45% of them appearing once. Sequences were obtained from blood. The receptors shown here come from a girl aged 2-10 years with multiple sclerosis. Each CDR3 is given with its conserved first and last residue. The D gene is left open where the match is weak. For some rows the clone size is stated as once, few or many, or as a class when expanded; others skip it.

cdr3_aa	cdr3_nt	v_call	j_call	clone_size	d_call
CASSYGTGVVNTEAFF	TGTGCCAGCAGTTACGGCACAGGGGTGGTGAACACTGAAGCTTTCTTT	TRBV6-6	TRBJ1-1	.	TRBD1
CASSYPLGRGDYGYTF	TGTGCCAGCAGTTACCCCCTAGGGAGGGGTGACTATGGCTACACCTTC	TRBV6-6	TRBJ1-2	.	.
CSARTAGPQHF	TGCAGTGCTAGGACTGCGGGGCCCCAGCATTTT	TRBV20-1	TRBJ1-5	.	.
CATSITVLSYNEQFF	TGTGCCACCAGCATTACAGTTCTGTCCTACAATGAGCAGTTCTTC	TRBV15	TRBJ2-1	few	.
CAISESGGSGLAPQDWFF	TGTGCCATCAGTGAGTCCGGTGGTTCGGGGTTGGCGCCTCAAGATTGGTTCTTC	TRBV10-3	TRBJ2-1	few	.
CASSGRGPKLGGYTF	TGTGCCAGCAGCGGCCGGGGCCCGAAACTGGGAGGCTACACCTTC	TRBV12-3/TRBV12-4	TRBJ1-2	few	.
CASSLSWGSYEQYF	TGTGCCAGCAGCTTGTCGTGGGGCTCCTACGAGCAGTACTTC	TRBV5-5	TRBJ2-7	.	.
CSAPNLAGEETQYF	TGCAGTGCGCCTAATCTAGCGGGAGAAGAGACCCAGTACTTC	TRBV20-1	TRBJ2-5	.	TRBD2
CASSSSLAAFNEQFF	TGTGCCAGTAGTTCCAGTCTAGCGGCTTTTAATGAGCAGTTCTTC	TRBV19	TRBJ2-1	.	TRBD2
CASSFVGGSSVGYTF	TGTGCCAGCAGCTTTGTAGGGGGGTCCTCGGTTGGCTACACCTTC	TRBV7-2	TRBJ1-2	few	.
CASSSQGKGNQPQHF	TGTGCCAGCAGTTCGCAGGGAAAGGGCAATCAGCCCCAGCATTTT	TRBV27	TRBJ1-5	.	.
CASRKGNGRETRYF	TGTGCCTCTCGGAAGGGAAACGGGAGGGAGACCCGGTACTTC	TRBV10-3	TRBJ2-5	once	TRBD2
CASSLGQGNYNEQFF	TGTGCCAGCAGCTTGGGACAGGGAAACTACAATGAGCAGTTCTTC	TRBV7-9	TRBJ2-1	.	TRBD1
CASRRLEGALYGYTF	TGCGCCAGCAGGCGCCTTGAGGGGGCACTCTATGGCTACACCTTC	TRBV5-1	TRBJ1-2	.	TRBD1
CASSSTHSQPQHF	TGTGCCAGCAGCTCAACCCATTCTCAGCCCCAGCATTTT	TRBV11-2	TRBJ1-5	.	.
CASSLWASSYNKQFF	TGTGCCAGCAGCTTATGGGCTAGTTCCTACAATAAGCAGTTCTTC	TRBV7-6	TRBJ2-1	.	.
CASSPVRGGTSEQFF	TGTGCCAGCAGCCCCGTCCGGGGGGGTACTTCAGAGCAGTTCTTC	TRBV3-1	TRBJ2-1	.	TRBD2
CSVDRQGSTDTQYF	TGCAGCGTTGATAGGCAGGGAAGCACAGATACGCAGTATTTT	TRBV29-1	TRBJ2-3	.	.
CSAGRDGTTQQYF	TGCAGTGCTGGCCGGGACGGTACTACGCAGCAGTACTTC	TRBV20-1	TRBJ2-7	.	.
CALWGVKTNEKLFF	TGTGCCCTATGGGGGGTAAAGACTAATGAAAAACTGTTTTTT	TRBV25-1	TRBJ1-4	.	.
CSARDWLGLAAVSTDTQYF	TGCAGTGCTAGAGATTGGCTTGGACTAGCGGCCGTTAGCACAGATACGCAGTATTTT	TRBV20-1	TRBJ2-3	.	TRBD2
CASSSQGPQETQYF	TGTGCCAGCAGTTCTCAGGGCCCTCAAGAGACCCAGTACTTC	TRBV25-1	TRBJ2-5	few	.
CSASRLAGGTDTQYF	TGCAGTGCTAGTCGGCTGGCGGGGGGCACAGATACGCAGTATTTT	TRBV20-1	TRBJ2-3	.	TRBD2
CASSSQVRGYTF	TGTGCCAGCAGTTCTCAAGTGAGAGGCTACACCTTC	TRBV28	TRBJ1-2	once	.